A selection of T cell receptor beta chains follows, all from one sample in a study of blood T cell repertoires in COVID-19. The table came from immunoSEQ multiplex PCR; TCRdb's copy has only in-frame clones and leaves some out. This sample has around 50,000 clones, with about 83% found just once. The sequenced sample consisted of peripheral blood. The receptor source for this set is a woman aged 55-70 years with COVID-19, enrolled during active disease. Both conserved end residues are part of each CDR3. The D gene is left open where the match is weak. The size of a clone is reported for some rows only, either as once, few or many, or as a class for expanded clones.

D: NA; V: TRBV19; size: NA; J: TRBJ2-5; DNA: TGTGCCAGTAGTGAACGGGTGCAAGAGACCCAGTACTTC; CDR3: CASSERVQETQYF
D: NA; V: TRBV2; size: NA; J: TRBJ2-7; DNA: TGTGCCAGCAGACGCGACAGGCGGTTGGCTTACGAGCAGTACTTC; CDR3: CASRRDRRLAYEQYF
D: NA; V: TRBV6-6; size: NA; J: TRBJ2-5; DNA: TGTGCCAGCAGTAGCACCCAGGGTAGCGGAGAGACCCAGTACTTC; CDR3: CASSSTQGSGETQYF
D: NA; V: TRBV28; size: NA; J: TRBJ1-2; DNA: TGTGCCAGCAGTGCCAGCGCCAGCTATGGCTACACCTTC; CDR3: CASSASASYGYTF
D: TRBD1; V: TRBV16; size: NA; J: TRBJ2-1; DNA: TGTGCCAGCAGCCCGTACGGGACAGGTTGGAATGAGCAGTTCTTC; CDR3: CASSPYGTGWNEQFF
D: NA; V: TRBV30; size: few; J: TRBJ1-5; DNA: TGTGCCTGGTCAGGGGTTGGTCAGCCCCAGCATTTT; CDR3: CAWSGVGQPQHF
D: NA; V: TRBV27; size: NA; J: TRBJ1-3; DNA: TGTGCCAGCAGTCCACGGACAGGAAACACCATATATTTT; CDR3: CASSPRTGNTIYF
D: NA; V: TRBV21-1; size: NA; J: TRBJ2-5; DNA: TGTGCCAGCAGCAAAGCGACAGGGTGGGAGACCCAGTACTTC; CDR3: CASSKATGWETQYF
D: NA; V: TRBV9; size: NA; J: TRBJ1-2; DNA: TGTGCCAGCAGCGGTTTTATCTTTTGGGACATCGGCGGTGGCTACACCTTC; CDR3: CASSGFIFWDIGGGYTF
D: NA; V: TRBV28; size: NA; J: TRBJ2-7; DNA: TGTGCCAGCAGTTGGGGCATTGGGGGCGACGTCCAGAGCTCCTACGAGCAGTACTTC; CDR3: CASSWGIGGDVQSSYEQYF
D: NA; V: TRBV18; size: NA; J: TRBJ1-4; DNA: TGTGCCAGCTCGCGGGACCGCTTGGGTGAAAAACTGTTTTTT; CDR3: CASSRDRLGEKLFF
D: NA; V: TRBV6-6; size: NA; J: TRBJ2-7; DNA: TGTGCCAGCAGTTACCGAGACTCCTACGAGCAGTACTTC; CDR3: CASSYRDSYEQYF
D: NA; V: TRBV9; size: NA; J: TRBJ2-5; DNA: TGTGCCAGCAGCCCTGGACAGGGCAAAGACGCGGGAGTAGTCGAGACCCAGTACTTC; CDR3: CASSPGQGKDAGVVETQYF
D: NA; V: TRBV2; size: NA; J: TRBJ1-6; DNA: TGTGCCAGCAGTGAAAGAGTTTCACCCCTCCACTTT; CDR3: CASSERVSPLHF
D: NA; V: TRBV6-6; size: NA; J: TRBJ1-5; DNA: TGTGCCAGCAGTTACTCGGGGGGGGAAGGGTGGCAGCCCCAGCATTTT; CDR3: CASSYSGGEGWQPQHF
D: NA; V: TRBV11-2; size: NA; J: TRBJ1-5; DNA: TGTGCCAGCAGCTTAGGCAAGGACACAGCCCAGCATTTT; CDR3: CASSLGKDTAQHF
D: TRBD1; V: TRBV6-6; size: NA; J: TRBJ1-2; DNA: TGTGCCAGCAGTTACGGGACAGGGGGCGGCGGCTACACCTTC; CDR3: CASSYGTGGGGYTF
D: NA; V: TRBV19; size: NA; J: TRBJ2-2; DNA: TGTGCCAGTATCGGGAGAGCGAACACCGGGGAGCTGTTTTTT; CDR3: CASIGRANTGELFF
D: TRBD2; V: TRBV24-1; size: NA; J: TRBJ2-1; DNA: TGTGCCACCAGTGTTTGGGGGGGAAATGAGCAGTTCTTC; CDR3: CATSVWGGNEQFF
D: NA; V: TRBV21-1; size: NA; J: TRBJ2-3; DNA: TGTGCCAGCAGCAAAGGTTTGTGCTGGGGGGTAACAGATACGCAGTATTTT; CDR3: CASSKGLCWGVTDTQYF
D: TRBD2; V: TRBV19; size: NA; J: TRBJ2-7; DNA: TGTGCCAGTAGTATAAATCCAGTAGCGGGAGAAAGCTACGAGCAGTACTTC; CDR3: CASSINPVAGESYEQYF
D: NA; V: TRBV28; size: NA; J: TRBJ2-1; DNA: TGTGCCACTAGCGAAAGCTCCTACAATGAGCAGTTCTTC; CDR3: CATSESSYNEQFF
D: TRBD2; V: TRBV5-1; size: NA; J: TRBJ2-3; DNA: TGCGCCAGCAGCACGACTAGCGGGAGGGCCGAAGATACGCAGTATTTT; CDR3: CASSTTSGRAEDTQYF
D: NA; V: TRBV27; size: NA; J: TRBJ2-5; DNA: TGTGCCAGCAGTTCGGGGGAGTCGTGGCAAGAGACCCAGTACTTC; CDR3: CASSSGESWQETQYF
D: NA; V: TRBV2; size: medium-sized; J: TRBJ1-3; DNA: TGTGCCAGCAGTGAAGCCTTCGGACAGCCCTCTGGAAACACCATATATTTT; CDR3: CASSEAFGQPSGNTIYF
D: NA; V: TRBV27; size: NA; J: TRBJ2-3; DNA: TGTGCCAGCAGTCCCCGGGCAGATACGCAGTATTTT; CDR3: CASSPRADTQYF
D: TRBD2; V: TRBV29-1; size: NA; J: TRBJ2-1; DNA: TGCAGCGTTGAGGTACTAGCGGGAGGATTTATCAATGAGCAGTTCTTC; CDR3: CSVEVLAGGFINEQFF
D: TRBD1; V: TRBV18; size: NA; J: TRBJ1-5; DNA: TGTGCCAGCTCACCCGGACAGGGAAATCAGCCCCAGCATTTT; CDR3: CASSPGQGNQPQHF
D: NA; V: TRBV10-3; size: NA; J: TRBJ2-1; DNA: TGTGCCATCAGTAAAACTTCCAATGAGCAGTTCTTC; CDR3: CAISKTSNEQFF
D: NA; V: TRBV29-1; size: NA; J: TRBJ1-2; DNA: TGCAGCGTTGAAGAAAGACGCACTAATGGGGGCTACACCTTC; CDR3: CSVEERRTNGGYTF
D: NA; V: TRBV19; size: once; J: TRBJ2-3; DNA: TGTGCCAGTATTGAGGGAACGAGCGATACGCAGTATTTT; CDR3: CASIEGTSDTQYF
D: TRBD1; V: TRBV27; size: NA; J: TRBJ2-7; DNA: TGTGCCAGCAGTAAGCCGGGACAGGGGGTCTACGAGCAGTACTTC; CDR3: CASSKPGQGVYEQYF
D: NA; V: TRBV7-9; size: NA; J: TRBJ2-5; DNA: TGTGCCAGCAGCCTAGGGCCCAGCGCGGCAGAGACCCAGTACTTC; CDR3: CASSLGPSAAETQYF
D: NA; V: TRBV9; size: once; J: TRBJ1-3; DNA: TGTGCCAGCTCCGACAGCTCTGGAAACACCATATATTTT; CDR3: CASSDSSGNTIYF
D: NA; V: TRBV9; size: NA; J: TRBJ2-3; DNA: TGTGCCAGCAGCGTAACCCCCGCGGGGACCAGCACAGATACGCAGTATTTT; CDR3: CASSVTPAGTSTDTQYF
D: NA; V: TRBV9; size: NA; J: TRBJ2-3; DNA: TGTGCCAGCAGCGTGATAAAGGGGGACACAGATACGCAGTATTTT; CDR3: CASSVIKGDTDTQYF
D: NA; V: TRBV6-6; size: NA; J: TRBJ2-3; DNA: TGTGCCAGCAGTTACGAAGGCAGGCGGCAGTATTTT; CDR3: CASSYEGRRQYF
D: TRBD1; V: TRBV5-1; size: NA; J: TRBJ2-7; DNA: TGCGCCAGCAGCTTCGGGACAGGGGAGGGTGAGCAGTACTTC; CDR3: CASSFGTGEGEQYF
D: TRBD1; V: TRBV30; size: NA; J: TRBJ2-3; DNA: TGTGCCTGGAGTGTCGGACAGGGGAGCACAGATACGCAGTATTTT; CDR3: CAWSVGQGSTDTQYF
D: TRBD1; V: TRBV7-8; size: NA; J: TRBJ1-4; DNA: TGTGCCAGCAGCTTACAGGGGGGAAGTGAAAAACTGTTTTTT; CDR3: CASSLQGGSEKLFF
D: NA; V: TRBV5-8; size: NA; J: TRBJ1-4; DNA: TGTGCCAGCAGCTTGGGCAGGCCTAATGAAAAACTGTTTTTT; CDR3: CASSLGRPNEKLFF
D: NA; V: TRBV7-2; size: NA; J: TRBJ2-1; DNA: TGTGCCAGCAGTCCACGCCCGACTAGAAGCAATGAGCAGTTCTTC; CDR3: CASSPRPTRSNEQFF
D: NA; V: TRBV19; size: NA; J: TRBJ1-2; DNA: TGTGCCAGTAGTCCCGGGGACTATGGCTACACCTTC; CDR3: CASSPGDYGYTF
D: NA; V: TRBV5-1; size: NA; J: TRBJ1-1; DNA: TGCGCCAGCAGTTTCGGGGGAGGGACTGAAGCTTTCTTT; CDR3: CASSFGGGTEAFF
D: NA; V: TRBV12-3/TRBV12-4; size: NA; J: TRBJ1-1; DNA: TGTGCCAGCAGTTTTTTAGCTGAAGCTTTCTTT; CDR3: CASSFLAEAFF
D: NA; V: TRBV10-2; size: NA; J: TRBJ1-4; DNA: TGCGCCAGCAGTGACGGGGGGAATGATGAAAAACTGTTTTTT; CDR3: CASSDGGNDEKLFF
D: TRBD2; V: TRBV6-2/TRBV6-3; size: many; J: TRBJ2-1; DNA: TGTGCCAGCAGTTACGCTGCTACCGGGAGGTCCACCGGCAATGAGCAGTTCTTC; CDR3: CASSYAATGRSTGNEQFF
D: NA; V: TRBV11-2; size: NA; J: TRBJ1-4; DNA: TGTGCCAGCAGCTTAGGCAACATGAATGAAAAACTGTTTTTT; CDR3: CASSLGNMNEKLFF
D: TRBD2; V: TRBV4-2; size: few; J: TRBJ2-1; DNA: TGTGCCAGCAGCCAAGTAGCGGGAGAGGGCAATGAGCAGTTCTTC; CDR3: CASSQVAGEGNEQFF
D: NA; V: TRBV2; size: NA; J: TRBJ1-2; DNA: TGTGCCAGCTCAGCTGGGGGACTAAATGGCTACACCTTC; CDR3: CASSAGGLNGYTF
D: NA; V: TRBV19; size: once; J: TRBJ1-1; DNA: TGTGCCAGTAGTATACAGGGTTATGGGGCTGAAGCTTTCTTT; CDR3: CASSIQGYGAEAFF
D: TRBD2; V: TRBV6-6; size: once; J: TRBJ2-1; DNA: TGTGCCAGCAGAAGAAAGCGGGAGATGGGGAATGAGCAGTTCTTC; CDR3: CASRRKREMGNEQFF
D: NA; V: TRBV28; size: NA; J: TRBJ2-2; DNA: TGTGCCAGCAGGTTGGCCGGGACTCCGAACACCGGGGAGCTGTTTTTT; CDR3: CASRLAGTPNTGELFF
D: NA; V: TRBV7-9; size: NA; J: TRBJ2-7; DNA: TGTGCCAGCGAAATAGGGGTCGGCGAGCAGTACTTC; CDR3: CASEIGVGEQYF
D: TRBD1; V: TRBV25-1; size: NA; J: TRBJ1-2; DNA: TGTGCCAGCAGCCCGGGGGCAGGGGGCGTTTGGGATGGCTACACCTTC; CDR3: CASSPGAGGVWDGYTF